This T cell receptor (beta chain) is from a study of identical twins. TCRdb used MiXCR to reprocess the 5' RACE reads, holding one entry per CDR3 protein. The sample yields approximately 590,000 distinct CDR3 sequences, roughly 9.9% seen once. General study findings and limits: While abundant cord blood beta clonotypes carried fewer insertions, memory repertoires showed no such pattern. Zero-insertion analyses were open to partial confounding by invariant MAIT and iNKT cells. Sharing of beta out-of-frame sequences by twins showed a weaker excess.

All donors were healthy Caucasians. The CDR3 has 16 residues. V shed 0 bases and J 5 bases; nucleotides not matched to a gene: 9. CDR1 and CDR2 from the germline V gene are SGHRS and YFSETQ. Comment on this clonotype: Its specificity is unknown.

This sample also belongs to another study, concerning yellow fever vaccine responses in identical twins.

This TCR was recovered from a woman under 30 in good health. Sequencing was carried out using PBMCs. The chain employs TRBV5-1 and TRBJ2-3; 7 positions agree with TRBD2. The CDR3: CASSLVGREIRDTQYF. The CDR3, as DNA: TGCGCCAGCAGCTTGGTTGGGCGGGAGATCAGAGATACGCAGTATTTT.